This T cell receptor (beta chain) emerged from a study of T cell responses to AZD1222 COVID-19 vaccine. Sequencing was performed with immunoSEQ multiplex PCR; in TCRdb, only in-frame clones are kept and a portion is missing. The sample records about 110,000 clones, just over 85% being singletons. CDR3 length equals 15 residues. V was pared by 2 bases and J by 3 bases, with 12 bases between. Turning to this clone: As yet, its antigen is unknown.

Study-wide results and caveats: Females made up more of the donors, who were largely white British, and clonal diversity may have come out too low. Repertoires were obtained solely post-peak T cell response. With dominance at 160-218 and 743-854, vaccine-associated CD4 TCRs spanned spike. Elevations in Spike-specific TCR breadth and depth followed administration of two AZD1222 doses.

The source is an adult in good health. The source was peripheral blood, collected on day 0 of AZD1222 vaccination. This rearrangement joins TRBV5-3 to TRBJ1-5, with D perhaps TRBD1 (6 bases). TRBV5-3 is an ORF, and what it does is uncertain. The CDR3 nucleotides read TGTGCCAGAAGCTTACATCGACAGGACAATCAGCCCCAGCATTTT. As protein: CARSLHRQDNQPQHF.